The next 2 T cell receptor beta chains were all read from a single sample in a study of response to subunit inactivated influenza vaccine. One entry per CDR3 protein results from TCRdb running MiXCR on the RT-PCR reads. The sample holds about 800,000 distinct CDR3 sequences, 21% seen once. The sample here was PBMCs from blood, taken around 5 days after vaccination. The receptors here all came from a man in his forties or fifties who received an inactivated influenza vaccine.

The V and J genes are TRBV5-5 and TRBJ2-1; D is perhaps TRBD2 (5 bases). There are 14 residues in the CDR3. V was pared by 6 bases and J by 0 bases, with 10 bases between. Per germline, CDR1 SGHKS and CDR2 YYEKEE (reference sequence). CDR3 amino acids: CASTGLASYNEQFF. The CDR3 DNA is TGTGCCAGCACTGGCCTAGCCTCCTACAATGAGCAGTTCTTC.

This clonotype has a handful of counts. The chain couples TRBV7-8 to TRBJ2-5; 13 bases agree with TRBD2. V trimming: 4 bases; J trimming: 4 bases; junction bases outside the gene matches: 6. The germline V gene encodes CDR1 SGHVS and CDR2 FQNEAQ. The CDR3 spans 16 residues. The CDR3 DNA sequence: TGTGCCAGCAGCTGGATGACTAGCGGGAGGATAGAGACCCAGTACTTC. This gives the protein CASSWMTSGRIETQYF.